Shown below are 18 T cell receptor beta chains from a single sample sequenced in a study of T cell changes during pregnancy in multiple sclerosis (dated by TCRdb to between 2017 and 2020). The receptor library was made with the immunoSEQ multiplex PCR assay. The clones in this table, taken by TCRdb from immuneACCESS, are in-frame only. Not every clone is retained; where verified, under half of the shortfall comes from an unresolved V gene, and the cause of the rest is unknown. The sample data list 40,000 or so clones, and about nine tenths of these were observed just once. In total, the top ten clones hold 0.3% to 0.4% of the sample. Sequencing used CD4+ T cells from peripheral blood mononuclear cells, obtained in the third trimester of pregnancy. These receptors were collected from a female donor in good health, enrolled as a control in a pregnancy study.

The chain couples TRBV7-3 to TRBJ1-6; TRBD1 might be the D (6 bases). V was shortened by 5 bases and J by 6 bases, with 23 bases between the two germline ends. CDR3 length equals 18 residues. Germline V CDR1 and CDR2: SGHTA, FQGTGA. The CDR3 DNA reads as TGTGCCAGCAGCCCGAAGCCGGGACATTCGAAACCTAATTCACCCCTCCACTTT. This sequence encodes CASSPKPGHSKPNSPLHF.

The V and J genes are TRBV29-1 and TRBJ2-7, with no clear D. This CDR3 spans 14 amino acids. V was shortened by 5 bases and J by 0 bases, with 14 bases between the two germline ends. Germline CDR1 reads SQVTM; CDR2 reads ANQGSEA. CDR3 nucleotides: TGCAGCGTTCAAACCGCCGCCGGCTCCTACGAGCAGTACTTC. It yields the protein CSVQTAAGSYEQYF.

This clone was seen more than once but under ten times. J is TRBJ1-2 and V is TRBV6-4; a weak D match, TRBD1 (5 bases). V lost 5 bases and J 4 bases, leaving 8 bases between the germline ends. CDR1 is MRHNA, CDR2 SNTAGT, per germline. The CDR3 is made up of 12 amino acids. The CDR3 is CASSSDSYGYTF. In DNA, the CDR3 is TGTGCCAGCAGTTCCGACAGCTATGGCTACACCTTC.

This sequence joins TRBV7-8 and TRBJ1-2; D unresolved. The CDR3 totals 14 residues. V shed 2 bases and J shed 3 bases, with 10 bases lying between them. CDR1 and CDR2 (germline): SGHVS, FQNEAQ. CDR3 region: CASSLRRQDYGYTF. In DNA form, the CDR3 reads TGTGCCAGCAGCTTACGTAGGCAGGACTATGGCTACACCTTC.

The chain is built from TRBV27 and TRBJ2-7; no firm D call. This CDR3 contains 11 residues. Germline CDR1 reads MNHEY; CDR2 reads SMNVEV (reference sequence). V lost 4 bases and J 3 bases, leaving 4 bases between the germline ends. The CDR3 reads CASSSLYEQYF. The CDR3 nucleotides are TGTGCCAGCAGTTCCCTCTACGAGCAGTACTTC.

The chain carries TRBV18 and TRBJ2-1, with 7 nucleotides matching TRBD2. The CDR3 consists of 17 residues. Per the germline V gene, CDR1 is KGHSH and CDR2 is LQKENI. V was pared by 0 bases and J by 2 bases, with 7 bases of the junction left unmatched. The CDR3 sequence: CASSPPFGGSTYNEQFF. DNA for the CDR3: TGTGCCAGCTCACCACCCTTCGGCGGGAGCACCTACAATGAGCAGTTCTTC.

In this sample, this clone turned up a few times. The CDR3 DNA is TGTGCCAGCAGCTTACAGGCCAACTACGAGCAGTACTTC. Amino acid sequence: CASSLQANYEQYF. The chain is built from TRBV7-9 and TRBJ2-7; no clear D gene. CDR3 length equals 13 residues. Germline V gene lookup returns CDR1 SEHNR and CDR2 FQNEAQ (reference sequence). Trimming removed 2 bases from V and 3 bases from J, with 8 bases in between.

The chain uses TRBV6-5 and TRBJ2-2, with a possible D match to TRBD1 (5 bases). Germline CDR1 is MNHEY and CDR2 is SVGAGI. V dropped 11 bases and J dropped 7 bases, with 17 bases sitting between them. This CDR3 comprises 13 residues. CDR3 sequence reads: CAARSRVGGELFF. The CDR3 DNA reads as TGTGCCGCTAGATCCAGGGTTGGCGGGGAGCTGTTTTTT.

This chain joins TRBV4-1 and TRBJ2-5; TRBD2 agrees at 9 bases. The germline gives CDR1 MGHRA, CDR2 YSYEKL. There are 15 residues in the CDR3. V lost 2 bases and J lost 6; bases outside the gene matches: 7. Here the CDR3 reads CASSQIAGASKTQYF. The CDR3 nucleotides are TGCGCCAGCAGCCAAATAGCGGGGGCCTCAAAGACCCAGTACTTC.

This rearrangement joins TRBV7-3 to TRBJ2-2; a weak D match, TRBD1 (5 bases). The CDR3 has 13 amino acids. Germline V CDR1 and CDR2: SGHTA, FQGTGA. V was trimmed by 4 bases and J by 4 bases, leaving 7 bases between them. CDR3: CASSSRVTGELFF. The CDR3 DNA is TGTGCCAGCAGCTCCAGGGTCACCGGGGAGCTGTTTTTT.

Written as DNA, the CDR3 is TGTGCCAGCAGCTTAGAGGGGGCTGGTGCAGATACGCAGTATTTT. It encodes CASSLEGAGADTQYF. The chain joins TRBV7-9 to TRBJ2-3, with 7 bases identical to TRBD1. CDR1 SEHNR and CDR2 FQNEAQ come from the germline V gene (reference sequence). V was clipped by 1 base and J by 4 bases; unmatched bases: 5. The CDR3 has 15 residues.

This chain uses TRBV11-2 with TRBJ2-5, with unresolved D. The length of the CDR3 is 13 residues. Between the trimmed V and J ends, which lost 2 bases and 2 bases, there was a span of 6 bases. Germline-derived CDR1 and CDR2 are SGHAT and FQNNGV. The CDR3 DNA sequence: TGTGCCAGCAGCTTATCACTACAAGAGACCCAGTACTTC. This gives the protein CASSLSLQETQYF.

The chain uses TRBV7-8 and TRBJ2-5, with 9 bases lining up with TRBD2. This CDR3 has 14 amino acids. V dropped 5 bases and J dropped 2; count of bases not matched to a gene: 3. CDR1 and CDR2 from the germline V gene are SGHVS and FQNEAQ. The CDR3: CASSGAGGQETQYF. CDR3 nucleotide sequence: TGTGCCAGCAGCGGAGCGGGGGGTCAAGAGACCCAGTACTTC.

The chain carries TRBV4-2 and TRBJ2-2, with 10 positions matching TRBD2. With V trimmed by 0 bases and J by 5 bases, 6 bases remained unmatched. The CDR3 runs 17 residues. Looked up from germline, CDR1 is LGHNA and CDR2 is YNFKEQ. The CDR3: CASSQDTALAGTGELFF. The CDR3 DNA sequence: TGTGCCAGCAGCCAAGATACGGCACTAGCGGGGACCGGGGAGCTGTTTTTT.

The chain links TRBV21-1 to TRBJ2-1; TRBD1 is taken as the D call from the table, unchecked against the DNA. TRBV21-1 is listed as a pseudogene. The CDR3 length is 14 residues. CDR3 DNA sequence: TGTGCCAGCAGCAAAGCTCAGGGAACCGATGAGCAGTTCTTC. This encodes CASSKAQGTDEQFF.

The chain combines TRBV29-1 with TRBJ2-1, with D hard to call. Germline CDR1 reads SQVTM; CDR2 reads ANQGSEA. The V end lost 3 bases, the J end lost 4 bases, and 7 bases lay between the germline ends. CDR3 length equals 12 residues. The CDR3, as DNA: TGCAGCGTTGACAGGTTATACAATGAGCAGTTCTTC. It yields the protein CSVDRLYNEQFF.

The V and J genes are TRBV27 and TRBJ1-1, with a tentative D call TRBD1 (5 bases). In germline, CDR1 is MNHEY, CDR2 SMNVEV (reference sequence). The ends were cut back, 1 base at V and 5 bases at J, with 17 bases in the middle. This CDR3 is 16 amino acids long. For the CDR3, the DNA is TGTGCCAGCAGTTTATGGATAGGCCGGGGGGGGACTGAAGCTTTCTTT. It encodes CASSLWIGRGGTEAFF.

This clone has just one count. The chain employs TRBV11-2 and TRBJ2-7; 10 nucleotides match TRBD1. Germline V gene lookup returns CDR1 SGHAT and CDR2 FQNNGV. The CDR3 is 18 amino acids. Trimming removed 1 base from V and 3 bases from J; junction bases left unmatched: 12. CDR3 bases: TGTGCCAGCAGCTTAGTCGGTGGACAGGGGGGGCCCTACTACGAGCAGTACTTC. As protein: CASSLVGGQGGPYYEQYF.